The sequence of this T cell receptor beta chain was determined in a study of T-cell memory formation after mild COVID-19. General study findings and limits: Cross-reactive memory appears to have joined, as suggested by some responding clones showing up in pre-infection memory. CM and EM subsets held most contracting CD4+ clones; EMRA held CD8+ ones.

This clonotype rates as large. No antigen is known for it. This CDR3 contains 17 residues. Germline CDR1 reads SGHRS; CDR2 reads YFSETQ. Trimming left V 5 bases short and J 1 base short, with 16 bases between. In TCRdb, the 5' RACE reads were re-called with MiXCR into one record per CDR3 protein. The sample includes 120,000 or so distinct CDR3 sequences, less than 6.5% of them seen just once. This TCR was sampled from an adult woman who had mild COVID-19 (a few samples of this study predate the infection). Cell type and time point are not known. The specimen sequenced was PBMCs or a T cell subset sorted from them (not recorded which). The chain employs TRBV5-1 and TRBJ2-6, with no clear D. The chain's CDR3 is CASSFPTQLSGANVLTF. CDR3 nucleotide sequence: TGCGCCAGCAGTTTCCCGACCCAGCTATCTGGGGCCAACGTCCTGACTTTC.